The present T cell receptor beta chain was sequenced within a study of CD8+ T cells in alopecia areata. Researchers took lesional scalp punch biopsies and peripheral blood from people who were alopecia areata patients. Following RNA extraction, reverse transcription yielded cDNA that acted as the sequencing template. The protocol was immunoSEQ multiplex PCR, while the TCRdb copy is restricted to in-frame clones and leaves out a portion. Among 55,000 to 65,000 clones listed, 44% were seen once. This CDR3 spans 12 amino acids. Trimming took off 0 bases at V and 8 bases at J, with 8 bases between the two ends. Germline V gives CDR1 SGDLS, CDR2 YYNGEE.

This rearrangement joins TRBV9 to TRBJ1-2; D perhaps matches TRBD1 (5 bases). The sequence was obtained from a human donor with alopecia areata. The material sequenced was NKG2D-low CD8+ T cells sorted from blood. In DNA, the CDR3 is TGTGCCAGCAGCGTAGGGGGGAGAGGCTACACCTTC. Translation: CASSVGGRGYTF.